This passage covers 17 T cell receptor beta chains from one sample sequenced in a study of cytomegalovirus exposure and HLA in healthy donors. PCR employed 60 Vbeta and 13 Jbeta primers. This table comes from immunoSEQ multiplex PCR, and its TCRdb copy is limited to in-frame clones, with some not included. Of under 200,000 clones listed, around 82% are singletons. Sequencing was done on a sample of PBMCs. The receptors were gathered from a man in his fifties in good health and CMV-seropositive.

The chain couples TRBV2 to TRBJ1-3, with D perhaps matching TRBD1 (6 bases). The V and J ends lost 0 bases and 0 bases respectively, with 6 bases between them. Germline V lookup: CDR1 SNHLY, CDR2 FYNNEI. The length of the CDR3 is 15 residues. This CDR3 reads CASSEARGSGNTIYF. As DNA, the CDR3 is TGTGCCAGCAGTGAAGCCAGGGGCTCTGGAAACACCATATATTTT.

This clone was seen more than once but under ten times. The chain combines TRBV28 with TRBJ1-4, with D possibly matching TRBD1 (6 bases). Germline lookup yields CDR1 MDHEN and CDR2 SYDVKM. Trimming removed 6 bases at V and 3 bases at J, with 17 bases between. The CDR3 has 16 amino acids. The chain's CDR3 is CASSSGQPAANEKLFF. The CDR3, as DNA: TGTGCCAGCAGCTCTGGACAGCCTGCGGCTAATGAAAAACTGTTTTTT.

The CDR3 here is CASSSPGRDNEKLFF. DNA of the CDR3: TGTGCCAGCAGCTCGCCGGGTCGGGATAATGAAAAACTGTTTTTT. The chain joins TRBV9 to TRBJ1-4; the D is unclear. The germline V gene has CDR1 SGDLS and CDR2 YYNGEE. Deletions cut 4 bases from V and 4 bases from J, with 14 bases between. This CDR3 region has 15 residues.

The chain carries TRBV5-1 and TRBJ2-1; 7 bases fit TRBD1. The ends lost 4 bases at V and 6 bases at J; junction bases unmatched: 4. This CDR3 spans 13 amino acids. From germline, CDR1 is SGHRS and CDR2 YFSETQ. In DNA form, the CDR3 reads TGCGCCAGCAGCAAGGGACAGCCCAATGAGCAGTTCTTC. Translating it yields CASSKGQPNEQFF.

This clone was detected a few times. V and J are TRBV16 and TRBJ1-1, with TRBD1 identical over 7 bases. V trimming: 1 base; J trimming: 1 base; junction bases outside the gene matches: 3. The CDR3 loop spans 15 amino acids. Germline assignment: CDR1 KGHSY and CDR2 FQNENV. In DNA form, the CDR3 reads TGTGCCAGCAGCCAATGGCAGGGGGGGAACACTGAAGCTTTCTTT. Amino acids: CASSQWQGGNTEAFF. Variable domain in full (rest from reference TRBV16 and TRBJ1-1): GEEVAQTPKHLVRGEGQKAKLYCAPIKGHSYVFWYQQVLKNEFKFLISFQNENVFDETGMPKERFSAKCLPNSPCSLEIQATKLEDSAVYFCASSQWQGGNTEAFFGQGTRLTVV.

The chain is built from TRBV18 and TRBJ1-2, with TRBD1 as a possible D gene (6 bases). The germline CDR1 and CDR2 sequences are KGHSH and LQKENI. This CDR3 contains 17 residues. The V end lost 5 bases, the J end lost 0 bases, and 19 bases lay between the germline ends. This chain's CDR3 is CASSAASPDSSNYGYTF. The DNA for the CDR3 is TGTGCCAGCTCAGCCGCATCCCCGGACAGTTCTAACTATGGCTACACCTTC. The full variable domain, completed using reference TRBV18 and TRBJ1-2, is NAGVMQNPRHLVRRRGQEARLRCSPMKGHSHVYWYRQLPEEGLKFMVYLQKENIIDESGMPKERFSAEFPKEGPSILRIQQVVRGDSAAYFCASSAASPDSSNYGYTFGSGTRLTVV.

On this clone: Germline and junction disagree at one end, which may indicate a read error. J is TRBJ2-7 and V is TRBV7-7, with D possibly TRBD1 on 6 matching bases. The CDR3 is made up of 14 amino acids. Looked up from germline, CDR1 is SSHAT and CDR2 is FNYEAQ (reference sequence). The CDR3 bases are TGTGCTAGCAGCAAGGACAGATACTCCTACGAGCAGTACTTC. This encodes CASSKDRYSYEQYF.

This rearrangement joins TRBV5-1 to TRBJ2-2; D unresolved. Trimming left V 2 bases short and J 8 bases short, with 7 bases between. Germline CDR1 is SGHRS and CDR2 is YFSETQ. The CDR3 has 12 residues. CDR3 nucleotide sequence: TGCGCCAGCAGCTTCGCCGGGGGGGAGCTGTTTTTT. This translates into CASSFAGGELFF.

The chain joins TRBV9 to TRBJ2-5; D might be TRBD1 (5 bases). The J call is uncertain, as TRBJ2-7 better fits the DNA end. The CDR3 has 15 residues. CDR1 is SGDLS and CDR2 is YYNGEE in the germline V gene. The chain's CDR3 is CASSVSQGTLYEQYF. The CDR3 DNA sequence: TGTGCCAGCAGCGTATCTCAGGGAACCCTTTACGAGCAGTACTTC.

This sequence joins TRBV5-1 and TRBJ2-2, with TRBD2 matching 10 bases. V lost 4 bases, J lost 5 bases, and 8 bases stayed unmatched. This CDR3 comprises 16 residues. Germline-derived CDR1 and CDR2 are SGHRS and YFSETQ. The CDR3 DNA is TGCGCCAGCAGCCTGCTAGCGGGAGTTAGGACCGGGGAGCTGTTTTTT. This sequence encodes CASSLLAGVRTGELFF. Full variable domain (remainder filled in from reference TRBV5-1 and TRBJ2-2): KAGVTQTPRYLIKTRGQQVTLSCSPISGHRSVSWYQQTPGQGLQFLFEYFSETQRNKGNFPGRFSGRQFSNSRSEMNVSTLELGDSALYLCASSLLAGVRTGELFFGEGSRLTVL.

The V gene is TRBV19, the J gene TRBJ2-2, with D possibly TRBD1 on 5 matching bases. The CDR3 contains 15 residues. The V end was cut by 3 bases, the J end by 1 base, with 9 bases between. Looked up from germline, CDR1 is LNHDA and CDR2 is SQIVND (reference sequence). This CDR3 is CASSISRVNTGELFF. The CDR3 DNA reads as TGTGCCAGTAGTATTAGCAGGGTGAACACCGGGGAGCTGTTTTTT.

This CDR3 reads CASSADSTNSGNTIYF. Written as DNA, the CDR3 is TGTGCCAGCAGCGCCGACAGCACCAACTCTGGAAACACCATATATTTT. J is TRBJ1-3 and V is TRBV9; weak D call: TRBD1 (5 bases). The CDR3 loop spans 16 amino acids. V lost 3 bases and J 0 bases, leaving 13 bases between the germline ends. Germline CDR1 reads SGDLS; CDR2 reads YYNGEE.

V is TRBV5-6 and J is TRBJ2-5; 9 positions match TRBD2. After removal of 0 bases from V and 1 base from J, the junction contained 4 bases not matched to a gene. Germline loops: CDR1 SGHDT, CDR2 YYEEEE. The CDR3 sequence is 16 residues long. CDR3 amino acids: CASSLEAGLAQETQYF. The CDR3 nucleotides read TGTGCCAGCAGCTTGGAGGCGGGACTAGCCCAAGAGACCCAGTACTTC.

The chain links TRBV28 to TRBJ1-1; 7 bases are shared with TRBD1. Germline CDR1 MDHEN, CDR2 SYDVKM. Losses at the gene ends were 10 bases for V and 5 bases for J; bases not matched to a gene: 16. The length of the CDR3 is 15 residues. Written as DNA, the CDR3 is TGTGCCACCTCGAAACGACCTACAGGGGTAACTGAAGCTTTCTTT. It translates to CATSKRPTGVTEAFF.

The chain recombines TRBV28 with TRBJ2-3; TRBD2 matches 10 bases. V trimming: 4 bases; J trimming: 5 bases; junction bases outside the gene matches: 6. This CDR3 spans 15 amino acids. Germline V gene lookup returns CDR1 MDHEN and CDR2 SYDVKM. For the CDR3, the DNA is TGTGCCAGCAGTTCGGCTAGCGGGAGTGTAGATACGCAGTATTTT. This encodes CASSSASGSVDTQYF.

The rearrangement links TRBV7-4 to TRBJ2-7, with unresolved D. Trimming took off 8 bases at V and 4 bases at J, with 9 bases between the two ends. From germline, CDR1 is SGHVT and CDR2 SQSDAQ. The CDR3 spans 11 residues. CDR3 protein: CASGPPYEQYF. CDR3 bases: TGTGCCAGCGGGCCCCCATACGAGCAGTACTTC.

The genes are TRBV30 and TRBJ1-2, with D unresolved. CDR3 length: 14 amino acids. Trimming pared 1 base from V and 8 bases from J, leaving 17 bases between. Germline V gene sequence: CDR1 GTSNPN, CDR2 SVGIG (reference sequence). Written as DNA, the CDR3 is TGTGCCTGGAGTGCCAATAGGAGGGATTGGGGCTACACCTTC. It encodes CAWSANRRDWGYTF.